This T cell receptor (beta chain) is drawn from a study of cytomegalovirus exposure and HLA in healthy donors. Germline-derived CDR1 and CDR2 are MNHNY and SVGAGI (reference sequence). V was cut by 3 bases and J by 7 bases, with 16 bases left in between. CDR3 length equals 14 residues. The PCR used 60 Vbeta and 13 Jbeta primers. TCRdb's copy holds only in-frame clones and misses some; the assay was immunoSEQ multiplex PCR. Here the sample spans 100,000 to 150,000 clones, around 73% being singletons. This receptor was identified in a man aged 25 to 45 in good health and CMV-seropositive. V is TRBV6-6 and J is TRBJ2-7, with a possible D match to TRBD2 (7 bases). Sequencing was done on a sample of PBMCs. The CDR3, as DNA: TGTGCCAGCAGTTATAGGGGGGAGGGTGGGGAGCAGTACTTC. This encodes CASSYRGEGGEQYF.